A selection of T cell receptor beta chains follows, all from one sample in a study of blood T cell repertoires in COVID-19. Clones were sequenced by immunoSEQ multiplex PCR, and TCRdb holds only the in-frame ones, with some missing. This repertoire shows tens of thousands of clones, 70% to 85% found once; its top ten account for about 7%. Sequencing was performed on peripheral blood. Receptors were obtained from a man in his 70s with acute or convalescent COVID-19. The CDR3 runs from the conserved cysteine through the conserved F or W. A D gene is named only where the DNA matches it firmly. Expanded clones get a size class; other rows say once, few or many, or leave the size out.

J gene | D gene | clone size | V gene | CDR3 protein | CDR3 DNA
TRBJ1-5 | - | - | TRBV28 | CASSELGAYKNSNQPQHF | TGTGCCAGCAGTGAACTCGGAGCCTACAAGAATAGCAATCAGCCCCAGCATTTT
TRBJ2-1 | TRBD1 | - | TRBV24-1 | CATSAQGATDNEQFF | TGTGCCACCAGTGCCCAGGGGGCGACAGACAATGAGCAGTTCTTC
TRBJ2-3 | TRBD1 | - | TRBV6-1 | CASSDQTGGDTQYF | TGTGCCAGCAGTGATCAGACAGGGGGGGATACGCAGTATTTT
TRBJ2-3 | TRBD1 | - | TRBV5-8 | CAGSRGRGPKDTQYF | TGTGCCGGGAGCCGCGGCAGGGGGCCAAAAGATACGCAGTATTTT
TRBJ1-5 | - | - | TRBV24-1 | CATSVAGINQPQHF | TGTGCCACCAGTGTCGCAGGGATAAATCAGCCCCAGCATTTT
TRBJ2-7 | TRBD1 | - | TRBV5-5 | CASSPGQGVSYEQYF | TGTGCCAGCAGCCCGGGACAGGGGGTCTCCTACGAGCAGTACTTC
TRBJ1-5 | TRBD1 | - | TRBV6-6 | CASSYGTGGRQPQHF | TGTGCCAGCAGTTACGGGACAGGGGGGAGGCAGCCCCAGCATTTT
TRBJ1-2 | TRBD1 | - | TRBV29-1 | CSVEDGGQGVGYTF | TGCAGCGTTGAAGACGGCGGACAGGGAGTAGGCTACACCTTC
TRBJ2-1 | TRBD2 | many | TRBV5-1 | CASSLAGGQGNEQFF | TGCGCCAGCAGCTTGGCGGGGGGGCAGGGGAATGAGCAGTTCTTC
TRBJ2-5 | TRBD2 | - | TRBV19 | CASSIGLAGQETQYF | TGTGCCAGTAGTATTGGACTAGCGGGCCAAGAGACCCAGTACTTC
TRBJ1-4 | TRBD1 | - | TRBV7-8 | CASSPGTVNEKLFF | TGTGCCAGCAGCCCCGGGACAGTAAATGAAAAACTGTTTTTT
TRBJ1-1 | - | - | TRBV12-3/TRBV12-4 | CASSWEQGTEAFF | TGTGCCAGCAGTTGGGAACAGGGCACTGAAGCTTTCTTT
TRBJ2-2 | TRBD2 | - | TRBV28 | CASREAGRTGELFF | TGTGCCAGCAGGGAAGCGGGGAGAACCGGGGAGCTGTTTTTT
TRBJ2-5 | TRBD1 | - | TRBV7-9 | CASSYLQGPQETQYF | TGTGCCAGCAGCTACTTACAGGGGCCGCAAGAGACCCAGTACTTC
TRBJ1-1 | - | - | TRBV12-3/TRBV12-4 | CASSFSHSSEAFF | TGTGCCAGCAGTTTCTCACACAGCTCTGAAGCTTTCTTT
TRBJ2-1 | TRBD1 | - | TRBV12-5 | CASGILTVRGRVDEQFF | TGTGCTAGTGGTATCCTCACGGTCAGGGGGCGCGTCGATGAGCAGTTCTTC
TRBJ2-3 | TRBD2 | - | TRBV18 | CASSPASGRATDTQYF | TGTGCCAGCTCACCTGCTAGCGGGAGGGCCACAGATACGCAGTATTTT
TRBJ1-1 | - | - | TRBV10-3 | CAISEARQNTEAFF | TGTGCCATCAGTGAGGCCAGACAGAACACTGAAGCTTTCTTT
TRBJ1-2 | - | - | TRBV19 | CASTNGGTNYGYTF | TGTGCCAGTACCAACGGCGGGACTAACTATGGCTACACCTTC
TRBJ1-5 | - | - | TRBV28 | CASSLHSGEGGNQPQHF | TGTGCCAGCAGCCTCCATTCAGGGGAAGGCGGCAATCAGCCCCAGCATTTT
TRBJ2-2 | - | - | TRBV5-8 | CASSSINTGELFF | TGTGCCAGCAGCTCAATCAACACCGGGGAGCTGTTTTTT
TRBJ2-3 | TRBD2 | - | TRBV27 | CASSLLAGEADTQYF | TGTGCCAGCAGTCTTCTAGCGGGGGAGGCAGATACGCAGTATTTT
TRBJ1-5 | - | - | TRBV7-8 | CASSFDRSNQPQHF | TGTGCCAGCAGTTTTGACAGGAGCAATCAGCCCCAGCATTTT
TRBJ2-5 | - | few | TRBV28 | CASSLFTQTQYF | TGTGCCAGCAGTTTATTTACTCAGACCCAGTACTTC
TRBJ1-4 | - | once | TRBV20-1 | CSASSDRDFKGGEKLFF | TGCAGTGCTAGTTCTGACCGTGATTTTAAAGGGGGTGAAAAACTGTTTTTT
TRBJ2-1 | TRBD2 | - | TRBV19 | CASSLGTSGGEDEQFF | TGTGCCAGTAGTCTAGGGACTAGCGGGGGGGAAGATGAGCAGTTCTTC
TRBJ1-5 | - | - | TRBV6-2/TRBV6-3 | CASSYSRQEPQHF | TGTGCCAGCAGTTACTCGAGACAGGAGCCCCAGCATTTT
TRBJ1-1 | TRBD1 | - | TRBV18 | CASSPNHRGTEAFF | TGTGCCAGCTCACCGAATCACAGGGGCACTGAAGCTTTCTTT
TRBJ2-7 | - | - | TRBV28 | CASSFFGGYEQYF | TGTGCCAGCTCCTTCTTCGGCGGGTACGAGCAGTACTTC
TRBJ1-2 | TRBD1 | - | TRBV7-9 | CASSAAGGRGYGYTF | TGTGCCAGCAGCGCCGCAGGGGGACGTGGCTATGGCTACACCTTC
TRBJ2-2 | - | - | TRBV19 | CASSIDLGAHRYPTGELFF | TGTGCCAGTAGTATAGATCTAGGGGCTCACAGATACCCCACCGGGGAGCTGTTTTTT
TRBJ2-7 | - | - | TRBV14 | CASSQGSYEQYF | TGTGCCAGCAGCCAGGGGAGCTACGAGCAGTACTTC
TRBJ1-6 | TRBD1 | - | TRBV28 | CASSPPGTGGPLHF | TGTGCCAGCAGTCCTCCCGGGACAGGCGGACCCCTCCACTTT
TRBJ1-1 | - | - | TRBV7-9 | CASSLATGSEAFF | TGTGCCAGCAGCTTAGCGACGGGTTCTGAAGCTTTCTTT
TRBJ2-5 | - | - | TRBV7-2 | CASSPLRGKETQYF | TGTGCCAGCAGCCCCCTCCGGGGGAAAGAGACCCAGTACTTC
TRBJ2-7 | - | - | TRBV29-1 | CSVATSYEQYF | TGCAGCGTTGCTACTTCCTACGAGCAGTACTTC
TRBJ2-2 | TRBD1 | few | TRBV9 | CASSVATGVTNTGELFF | TGTGCCAGCAGCGTAGCCACAGGGGTAACGAACACCGGGGAGCTGTTTTTT
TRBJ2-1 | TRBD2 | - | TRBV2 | CASTDSTPGLVYNEQFF | TGTGCCAGCACCGACTCGACCCCGGGACTAGTGTACAATGAGCAGTTCTTC
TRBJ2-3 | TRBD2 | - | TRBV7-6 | CASSSGLAGALTDTQYF | TGTGCCAGCAGCTCGGGACTAGCGGGAGCTTTGACAGATACGCAGTATTTT
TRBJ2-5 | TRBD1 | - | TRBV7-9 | CASSRPFTGGRQETQYF | TGTGCCAGCAGCCGCCCTTTTACAGGGGGGAGACAAGAGACCCAGTACTTC
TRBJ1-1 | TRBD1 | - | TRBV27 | CASTAGTGWSTEAFF | TGTGCCAGTACGGCGGGGACAGGGTGGAGCACTGAAGCTTTCTTT
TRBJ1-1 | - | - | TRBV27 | CASSLTGFSTEAFF | TGTGCCAGCAGTTTAACGGGTTTTAGCACTGAAGCTTTCTTT
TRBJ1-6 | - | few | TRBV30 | CAGKRGFNSPLHF | TGTGCCGGGAAACGGGGTTTTAATTCACCCCTCCACTTT